The 31 T cell receptor beta chains reported below all come from one sample, sequenced in a study of cytomegalovirus exposure and HLA in healthy donors. Researchers ran the PCR with 60 Vbeta and 13 Jbeta primers. Method: immunoSEQ multiplex PCR; TCRdb's copy keeps in-frame clones and lacks some. The data show around 110,000 clones, approximately 70% seen once. The sample comprised PBMCs. All receptors derive from a young man in good health and CMV-seropositive.

The chain combines TRBV2 with TRBJ1-1; D is unclear. V dropped 6 bases and J dropped 1 base, with 12 bases sitting between them. The length of the CDR3 is 14 residues. Germline values: CDR1 SNHLY, CDR2 FYNNEI. CDR3: CASRRREENTEAFF. As DNA, the CDR3 is TGTGCCAGCAGGCGTAGAGAGGAGAACACTGAAGCTTTCTTT.

This clone showed up just a few times. The V call is TRBV19, the J call TRBJ1-6; 8 positions agree with TRBD1. After removal of 4 bases from V and 3 bases from J, the junction contained 2 bases not matched to a gene. CDR1 is LNHDA and CDR2 is SQIVND in the germline V gene (reference sequence). The CDR3 runs 15 residues. CDR3 amino acids: CASSTGQVYNSPLHF. In DNA, the CDR3 is TGTGCCAGTAGTACGGGACAGGTCTATAATTCACCCCTCCACTTT.

The chain has TRBV19 and TRBJ2-3; a possible D gene is TRBD1 (6 bases). Germline-derived CDR1 and CDR2 are LNHDA and SQIVND (reference sequence). Trimming removed 10 bases from V and 4 bases from J, with 27 bases in between. The CDR3 loop spans 17 amino acids. In DNA form, the CDR3 reads TGTGCCATTGGCCCCGGCCTATTGGGGGCCGGGCCAGATACGCAGTATTTT. Protein product: CAIGPGLLGAGPDTQYF.

The chain combines TRBV5-1 with TRBJ1-5; D gene unclear. V lost 2 bases and J lost 0, with 12 bases in between. The germline V gene encodes CDR1 SGHRS and CDR2 YFSETQ. The CDR3 length is 16 residues. As DNA, the CDR3 is TGCGCCAGCAGCTTCGGCGGGGAAGATAGCAATCAGCCCCAGCATTTT. Its protein is CASSFGGEDSNQPQHF.

This chain connects TRBV9 to TRBJ1-1; a possible D gene is TRBD1 (5 bases). Trimming removed 0 bases from V and 5 bases from J, with 8 bases in between. Germline V gene lookup returns CDR1 SGDLS and CDR2 YYNGEE. The CDR3 totals 13 residues. The CDR3 nucleotides read TGTGCCAGCAGCGTAGACAAGGGGACTGAAGCTTTCTTT. Protein product: CASSVDKGTEAFF.

This chain joins TRBV9 and TRBJ1-2; perhaps TRBD1 as D (6 bases). V lost 0 bases to trimming and J lost 3 bases, with 18 bases between them. Germline V gene data show CDR1 as SGDLS and CDR2 as YYNGEE. The CDR3 length is 17 residues. This chain's CDR3 is CASSVGPFRQEYYGYTF. The CDR3 DNA is TGTGCCAGCAGCGTAGGTCCGTTTCGACAGGAGTACTATGGCTACACCTTC.

CDR3 nucleotides: TGTGCCAGTAGTATTGCGGGCAGGGGGCGTAATGAAAAACTGTTTTTT. This codes for CASSIAGRGRNEKLFF. V usage is TRBV19 and J usage is TRBJ1-4; 8 nucleotides match TRBD1. The CDR3 consists of 16 residues. The junction had 7 bases not matched to a gene; V was cut back by 3 bases and J by 4 bases. Per the germline V gene, CDR1 is LNHDA and CDR2 is SQIVND (reference sequence).

As regards this clone: Other nucleotide sequences in the sample specify the same CDR3. The chain links TRBV18 to TRBJ1-1; D call uncertain. The V end was cut by 4 bases, the J end by 2 bases, with 5 bases between. The CDR3 is 12 residues long. Germline lookup yields CDR1 KGHSH and CDR2 LQKENI. CDR3 amino acids: CASSRVNTEAFF. The CDR3 DNA reads as TGTGCCAGCTCACGAGTTAACACTGAAGCTTTCTTT.

This chain connects TRBV2 to TRBJ2-6; D may be TRBD1 (6 bases). The ends were cut back, 11 bases at V and 1 base at J, with 24 bases in the middle. This CDR3 contains 18 residues. CDR1 SNHLY and CDR2 FYNNEI come from the germline V gene. Written as DNA, the CDR3 is TGTGCCTCCAGTAAGGCAGGGGCGTACCTTTCTGGGGCCAACGTCCTGACTTTC. It translates to CASSKAGAYLSGANVLTF.

The genes are TRBV19 and TRBJ2-7; D perhaps matches TRBD2 (7 bases). Trimming pared 6 bases from V and 3 bases from J, leaving 12 bases between. Germline loops: CDR1 LNHDA, CDR2 SQIVND (reference sequence). This CDR3 has 13 residues. The CDR3 is CASSPGGGYEQYF. The CDR3 nucleotides read TGTGCCAGTAGCCCGGGGGGCGGCTACGAGCAGTACTTC.

V is TRBV7-3 and J is TRBJ2-3; no firm D call. CDR3 length: 14 amino acids. The V gene's germline CDR1 is SGHTA and CDR2 FQGTGA. V lost 5 bases and J lost 0, with 9 bases in between. This chain's CDR3 is CASSPYSSTDTQYF. The CDR3, as DNA: TGTGCCAGCAGCCCCTACTCTAGCACAGATACGCAGTATTTT.

CDR3 sequence reads: CASSPRDRASTEAFF. CDR3 coding DNA: TGTGCCAGCAGCCCCCGGGACAGGGCTAGTACTGAAGCTTTCTTT. The genes are TRBV7-9 and TRBJ1-1, with 9 nucleotides matching TRBD1. Germline loops: CDR1 SEHNR, CDR2 FQNEAQ (reference sequence). Trimming cost V 5 bases and J 5 bases; bases outside gene matches: 9. The length of the CDR3 is 15 residues.

The chain is built from TRBV19 and TRBJ1-3, with a possible D match to TRBD1 (6 bases). The CDR3 is 15 residues long. Trimming shortened V by 8 bases and J by 5 bases, and 19 bases separated the two germline ends. Germline V gene lookup returns CDR1 LNHDA and CDR2 SQIVND (reference sequence). The CDR3 here is CASGTADSPRNTIYF. The CDR3 DNA reads TGTGCCAGTGGGACCGCGGACAGCCCTAGAAACACCATATATTTT.

J is TRBJ2-5 and V is TRBV9; 10 bases agree with TRBD2. CDR1 and CDR2 from the germline V gene are SGDLS and YYNGEE. V trimming: 2 bases; J trimming: 4 bases; junction bases outside the gene matches: 11. The CDR3 is made up of 17 amino acids. Written as DNA, the CDR3 is TGTGCCAGCAGCGTTTCACCAGCGGGGGGGCCGGGAGAGACCCAGTACTTC. The encoded protein is CASSVSPAGGPGETQYF.

The chain is built from TRBV27 and TRBJ1-2, with a tentative D call TRBD1 (6 bases). This CDR3 contains 13 residues. Germline V lookup: CDR1 MNHEY, CDR2 SMNVEV (reference sequence). V dropped 5 bases and J dropped 8 bases, with 15 bases sitting between them. The CDR3 loop reads CASSHPQGYGYTF. In DNA, the CDR3 is TGTGCCAGCAGTCACCCGCAGGGGTACGGCTACACCTTC.

The chain combines TRBV27 with TRBJ1-1; TRBD1 matches 7 bases. The germline gives CDR1 MNHEY, CDR2 SMNVEV (reference sequence). Unmatched junction bases numbered 9, after V lost 0 bases and J lost 2 bases. The CDR3 sequence is 17 residues long. CDR3 sequence (DNA): TGTGCCAGCAGTTTATCATGGGACAGAACAATTAACACTGAAGCTTTCTTT. Translated: CASSLSWDRTINTEAFF.

This chain joins TRBV7-2 and TRBJ2-5; 14 bases fit TRBD2. Unmatched junction bases numbered 3, after V lost 6 bases and J lost 3 bases. Germline-derived CDR1 and CDR2 are SGHTA and FQGNSA. The CDR3 sequence is 15 residues long. The CDR3 DNA sequence: TGTGCCAGCAGTTGGACTAGCGGGAGGAAAGAGACCCAGTACTTC. This gives the protein CASSWTSGRKETQYF. Full variable domain (rest looked up from reference TRBV7-2 and TRBJ2-5): GAGVSQSPSNKVTEKGKDVELRCDPISGHTALYWYRQSLGQGLEFLIYFQGNSAPDKSGLPSDRFSAERTGGSVSTLTIQRTQQEDSAVYLCASSWTSGRKETQYFGPGTRLLVL.

There are a few counts of this clone. The chain employs TRBV12-5 and TRBJ1-2, with a weak D call TRBD1 (5 bases). CDR1 is LGHNT and CDR2 is FRNRAP in the germline V gene. Trimming cost V 6 bases and J 7 bases, with 18 bases left between them. The CDR3 spans 14 residues. CDR3 in DNA: TGTGCTAGTGGAGACGATCAGGGTCCGCGTGGCTACACCTTC. Its translation: CASGDDQGPRGYTF.

The table lists this clone with a count of one. The V call is TRBV28, the J call TRBJ2-3; TRBD2 aligns across 8 bases. CDR3 size: 14 residues. Germline CDR1 reads MDHEN; CDR2 reads SYDVKM. Trimming cost V 11 bases and J 3 bases; bases outside gene matches: 10. CDR3 residues: CAGCSGRGTDTQYF. CDR3 sequence (DNA): TGTGCCGGGTGTTCCGGGAGGGGAACAGATACGCAGTATTTT.

This chain joins TRBV5-6 and TRBJ2-7, with 8 bases identical to TRBD2. Germline V gives CDR1 SGHDT, CDR2 YYEEEE. The CDR3 is 15 amino acids. V dropped 0 bases and J dropped 2; count of bases not matched to a gene: 4. CDR3 in DNA: TGTGCCAGCAGCTTGGATAGCGGGGAGACCTACGAGCAGTACTTC. Protein product: CASSLDSGETYEQYF.

This rearrangement joins TRBV4-2 to TRBJ1-4; D is possibly TRBD1 (5 bases). Germline V CDR1 and CDR2: LGHNA, YNFKEQ. The CDR3 extends over 17 amino acids. The V end lost 4 bases, the J end lost 1 base, and 16 bases lay between the germline ends. CDR3 sequence (DNA): TGTGCCAGCAGCCGCACTGACAGAGTAGAAACTAATGAAAAACTGTTTTTT. It yields the protein CASSRTDRVETNEKLFF.

The chain recombines TRBV2 with TRBJ1-2, with D perhaps TRBD1 (5 bases). Germline lookup yields CDR1 SNHLY and CDR2 FYNNEI. V lost 3 bases and J 2 bases, leaving 13 bases between the germline ends. The CDR3 runs 15 residues. The CDR3 DNA is TGTGCCAGCAGTGACCCCAGGGAAGGGAACTATGGCTACACCTTC. This gives the protein CASSDPREGNYGYTF.

The CDR3 DNA sequence: TGTGCCAGCTCACGATGGGCAGGGAGGGGAGGCTACACCTTC. Amino acids: CASSRWAGRGGYTF. The chain links TRBV18 to TRBJ1-2; D is possibly TRBD1 (5 bases). V was pared by 4 bases and J by 8 bases, with 17 bases between. Per the germline V gene, CDR1 is KGHSH and CDR2 is LQKENI. This CDR3 has 14 residues.

The table lists this clone with a few counts. The chain joins TRBV4-3 to TRBJ2-1, with 13 bases fitting TRBD2. Per germline, CDR1 LGHNA and CDR2 YSLEER. V lost 0 bases, J lost 7 bases, and 9 bases stayed unmatched. The CDR3 totals 18 residues. For the CDR3, the DNA is TGCGCCAGCAGCCAAGACCCCGGACTAGCGGGAGCTTGGAATGAGCAGTTCTTC. It is translated as CASSQDPGLAGAWNEQFF.

The V gene is TRBV9, the J gene TRBJ2-7; 9 bases agree with TRBD1. The CDR3 consists of 15 residues. The V gene end was trimmed by 0 bases and the J gene end by 4 bases; junction bases not matched to a gene: 5. CDR1 is SGDLS, CDR2 YYNGEE, per germline. This chain's CDR3 is CASSVEGTGIYEQYF. The CDR3 DNA reads as TGTGCCAGCAGCGTAGAAGGGACAGGGATTTACGAGCAGTACTTC.

This clone was observed a few times. The chain carries TRBV4-1 and TRBJ2-1, with 10 bases aligning to TRBD1. V lost 7 bases, J lost 4 bases, and 4 bases stayed unmatched. The CDR3 covers 14 residues. In germline, CDR1 is MGHRA, CDR2 YSYEKL. CDR3 sequence reads: CASKRTGGYNEQFF. The CDR3, as DNA: TGCGCCAGCAAACGGACAGGGGGGTACAATGAGCAGTTCTTC.

The V and J genes are TRBV9 and TRBJ2-5; D gene ambiguous. Trimming stripped 0 bases from V and 9 bases from J, with 12 bases between. Germline CDR1 and CDR2: SGDLS and YYNGEE. The length of the CDR3 is 13 residues. The chain's CDR3 is CASSVVDEAAQYF. CDR3 DNA: TGTGCCAGCAGCGTAGTAGACGAGGCGGCCCAGTACTTC.

This clone turned up a few times. The chain carries TRBV5-1 and TRBJ2-3; D gene uncertain. The CDR3 has 13 residues. Germline assignment: CDR1 SGHRS and CDR2 YFSETQ. Trimming pared 3 bases from V and 0 bases from J, leaving 5 bases between. The CDR3 DNA is TGCGCCAGCAGCTCCCCTAGCACAGATACGCAGTATTTT. This sequence encodes CASSSPSTDTQYF.

V is TRBV12-5 and J is TRBJ1-3; D is possibly TRBD1 (5 bases). CDR1 LGHNT and CDR2 FRNRAP come from the germline V gene. The CDR3 loop spans 14 amino acids. Trimming removed 8 bases at V and 0 bases at J, with 11 bases between. CDR3 amino acids: CASSGGNSGNTIYF. The CDR3 DNA reads TGTGCTAGTTCCGGGGGGAACTCTGGAAACACCATATATTTT.

This clone was seen a handful of times. V and J are TRBV29-1 and TRBJ2-1; a possible D gene is TRBD2 (6 bases). Trimming cost V 3 bases and J 6 bases, with 15 bases left between them. Germline V gene sequence: CDR1 SQVTM, CDR2 ANQGSEA. CDR3 size: 14 residues. CDR3: CSVDGPQGGNEQFF. CDR3 in DNA: TGCAGCGTTGACGGTCCGCAGGGAGGCAATGAGCAGTTCTTC.

Concerning this clone itself: Other DNA sequences within the sample encode an identical CDR3. V usage is TRBV28 and J usage is TRBJ1-2; possibly TRBD1 for D (6 bases). This CDR3 is built from 12 residues. V shed 3 bases and J shed 4 bases, with 6 bases lying between them. Per germline, CDR1 MDHEN and CDR2 SYDVKM. The CDR3 DNA reads as TGTGCCAGCAGTTTCAGGGGCTATGGCTACACCTTC. Amino acid sequence: CASSFRGYGYTF.